The clone carrying this TCR beta chain occurred many times. The antigen remains unidentified. Healthy Caucasians were all of the donors. The sample is drawn from a study of identical twins. Study conclusions and caveats: Partly confounded zero-insertion analyses could result from invariant MAIT and iNKT cells. Abundant beta clonotypes from cord blood bore fewer insertions; memory repertoires lacked this pattern.

This CDR3 has 14 amino acids. The ends lost 7 bases at V and 4 bases at J; junction bases unmatched: 8. The germline V gene has CDR1 SGHRS and CDR2 YFSETQ. cDNA molecules carried unique molecular identifiers, and template switching added a universal primer site. TCRdb ran MiXCR on the 5' RACE reads and lists one entry per CDR3 protein. Found here are around 670,000 distinct CDR3 sequences, approximately 6% of them singletons; the top ten hold roughly 2%. The chain combines TRBV5-1 with TRBJ1-3; 7 positions match TRBD1. This sequence was found in a man aged 18 to 35 in good health. The sequencing sample was made of naive T cells sorted from blood. The CDR3 is CASGPGQKGNTIYF. The CDR3 DNA follows: TGCGCCAGCGGTCCGGGACAGAAAGGAAACACCATATATTTT. The variable domain in full, completed from reference TRBV5-1 and TRBJ1-3, reads KAGVTQTPRYLIKTRGQQVTLSCSPISGHRSVSWYQQTPGQGLQFLFEYFSETQRNKGNFPGRFSGRQFSNSRSEMNVSTLELGDSALYLCASGPGQKGNTIYFGEGSWLTVV.